This TCR beta chain is from a study of blood T cell repertoires in COVID-19. Background on the study: Acute-phase and convalescent COVID-19 samples originated in the United States, Italy and Spain. PBMCs, B-cell-depleted T cells, or T cells were the source of the cDNA or gDNA that made up the material.

V dropped 6 bases and J dropped 2; count of bases not matched to a gene: 9. Germline V gives CDR1 MNHEY, CDR2 SVGAGI. This CDR3 spans 15 amino acids. Per the original data handling: Reference gene primer amplification gave nucleated cell count estimates. Profiled with immunoSEQ multiplex PCR; TCRdb holds only in-frame clones, not every one. The V and J calls and clone size are taken from that table; D and trimming were inferred from the DNA. The repertoire holds tens of thousands of clones, with roughly 80% as singletons. The rearrangement uses TRBV6-5 and TRBJ1-1, with TRBD1 matching 7 bases. This receptor was identified in a woman in her sixties with acute or convalescent COVID-19. Sequenced: peripheral blood. The CDR3 loop is CASSPTWDRNTEAFF. Here the CDR3 DNA reads TGTGCCAGCAGCCCGACTTGGGACAGAAACACTGAAGCTTTCTTT.